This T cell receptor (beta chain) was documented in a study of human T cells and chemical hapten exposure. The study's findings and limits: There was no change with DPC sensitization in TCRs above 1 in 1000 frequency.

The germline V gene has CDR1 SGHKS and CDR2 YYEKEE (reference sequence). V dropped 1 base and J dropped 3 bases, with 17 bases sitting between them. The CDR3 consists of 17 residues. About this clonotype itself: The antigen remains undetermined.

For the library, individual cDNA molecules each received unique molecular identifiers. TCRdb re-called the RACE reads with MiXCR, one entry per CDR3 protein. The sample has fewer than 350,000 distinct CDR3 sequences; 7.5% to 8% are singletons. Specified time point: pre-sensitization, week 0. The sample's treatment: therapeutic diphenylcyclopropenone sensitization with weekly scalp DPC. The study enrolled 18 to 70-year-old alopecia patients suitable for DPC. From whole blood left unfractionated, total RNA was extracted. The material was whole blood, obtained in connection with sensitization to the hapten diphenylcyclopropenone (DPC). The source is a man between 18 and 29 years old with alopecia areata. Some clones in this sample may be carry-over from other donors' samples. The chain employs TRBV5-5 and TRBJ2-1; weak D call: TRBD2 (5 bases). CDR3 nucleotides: TGTGCCAGCAGCTTGAGGAGGACTTCCGGAGACTACAATGAGCAGTTCTTC. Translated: CASSLRRTSGDYNEQFF.